Listed here are 32 T cell receptor beta chains from one sample, sequenced in a study of regulatory T cells in long-lasting Graves disease. Investigators prepared the TCR beta libraries by applying iRepertoire HTBI primers and Arm-PCR of CDR3 regions. TCRdb re-analysed the multiplex PCR reads in MiXCR, keeping a single row per CDR3 protein. The table has around 450,000 distinct CDR3 sequences, 20% to 25% seen once. As for time point: persistent/refractory GD, antithyroid drugs over 5 years with positive TRAb. Extracted RNA from PBMCs served as the source of the TCR library. The input for sequencing was peripheral blood mononuclear cells (PBMCs), taken when the disease was refractory, from a patient treated with antithyroid drugs. The source of these receptors is a female donor with Graves disease.

This clonotype was observed a handful of times. The chain has TRBV7-8 and TRBJ1-1; 8 nucleotides agree with TRBD1. The CDR3 runs to 18 residues. The V gene end was trimmed by 5 bases and the J gene end by 6 bases; junction bases not matched to a gene: 20. Germline V gene data show CDR1 as SGHVS and CDR2 as FQNEAQ. CDR3 loop: CASSVRPGGASEAPEAFF. CDR3 nucleotides: TGTGCCAGCAGCGTCCGGCCAGGGGGCGCATCCGAAGCCCCTGAAGCTTTCTTT.

The J gene is TRBJ1-2, the V gene TRBV7-6, with a weak D call TRBD1 (6 bases). The V end lost 4 bases, the J end lost 0 bases, and 18 bases lay between the germline ends. This CDR3 contains 17 residues. The germline V gene has CDR1 SGHVS and CDR2 FNYEAQ. For the CDR3, the DNA is TGTGCCAGCAGCTACTGGTCGGGGGGCTTTACTAACTATGGCTACACCTTC. Amino acid sequence: CASSYWSGGFTNYGYTF.

In its sample, this clonotype was seen many times. The V and J genes are TRBV2 and TRBJ1-4; a weak D match, TRBD1 (5 bases). V was shortened by 1 base and J by 8 bases, with 11 bases between the two germline ends. Germline V lookup: CDR1 SNHLY, CDR2 FYNNEI. This CDR3 is 14 amino acids long. CDR3 region: CASSEGGIGEKLFF. The CDR3 nucleotides are TGTGCCAGCAGTGAAGGGGGGATTGGCGAAAAACTGTTTTTT.

This clonotype was found many times. The chain joins TRBV24-1 to TRBJ2-2; tentative D call: TRBD2 (5 bases). The CDR3 contains 16 residues. CDR1 KGHDR and CDR2 SFDVKD come from the germline V gene. Between the trimmed V and J ends, which lost 3 bases and 3 bases, there was a span of 13 bases. The DNA of the CDR3 is TGTGCCACCAGTGATGGAGGCCGGGATTACACCGGGGAGCTGTTTTTT. Protein: CATSDGGRDYTGELFF.

There are many counts of this clonotype. The rearrangement uses TRBV11-2 and TRBJ1-2, with TRBD1 as a possible D gene (6 bases). CDR3 length equals 15 residues. Germline CDR1 reads SGHAT; CDR2 reads FQNNGV. The V end lost 5 bases, the J end lost 4 bases, and 17 bases lay between the germline ends. For the CDR3, the DNA is TGTGCCAGCAGCGAGTCCTGGACAGCGATCTATGGCTACACCTTC. Its translation is CASSESWTAIYGYTF.

V usage is TRBV29-1 and J usage is TRBJ1-2; tentatively, D is TRBD1 (5 bases). CDR3 size: 13 residues. From germline, CDR1 is SQVTM and CDR2 ANQGSEA. The CDR3 protein is CRGRDPTFLGYTF. The CDR3 DNA is TGCAGGGGAAGGGACCCTACCTTTCTAGGCTACACCTTC.

J is TRBJ2-7 and V is TRBV7-9; 8 bases line up with TRBD2. V dropped 0 bases and J dropped 1; count of bases not matched to a gene: 2. The germline V gene encodes CDR1 SEHNR and CDR2 FQNEAQ (reference sequence). The CDR3 is 15 residues long. The CDR3 is CASSLAPSGSYEQYF. In DNA, the CDR3 is TGTGCCAGCAGCTTAGCGCCTAGCGGGTCCTACGAGCAGTACTTC.

The genes are TRBV28 and TRBJ2-3; perhaps TRBD2 as D (5 bases). Germline CDR1 is MDHEN and CDR2 is SYDVKM. Deletions cut 5 bases from V and 4 bases from J, with 25 bases between. This CDR3 contains 18 residues. The CDR3 DNA follows: TGTGCCAGCAGTCTCCCCCGGGGTTACGCGGGCCGAGCAGATACGCAGTATTTT. This translates into CASSLPRGYAGRADTQYF.

The sample holds many counts of this clonotype. In DNA, the CDR3 is TGCAGTGCTGCGACTAGCGGGGGCACAGATACGCAGTATTTT. Translated, it gives CSAATSGGTDTQYF. The genes are TRBV20-1 and TRBJ2-3; TRBD2 matches 11 bases. This CDR3 is built from 14 residues. CDR1 and CDR2 (germline): DFQATT, SNEGSKA (reference sequence). Trimming at V came to 5 bases and at J to 1 base, leaving 2 bases not matched to a gene.

The chain couples TRBV29-1 to TRBJ2-3; no firm D call. V dropped 3 bases and J dropped 2 bases, with 9 bases sitting between them. The CDR3 runs 13 residues. CDR1 is SQVTM and CDR2 is ANQGSEA in the germline V gene. CDR3 nucleotide sequence: TGCAGCGTTGAGACCCGGGCCACAGATACGCAGTATTTT. This sequence encodes CSVETRATDTQYF.

V gene TRBV10-3 combines with J gene TRBJ2-1; a weak D match, TRBD1 (5 bases). The V gene lost 3 bases and the J gene lost 1 base, with 7 bases spanning the gap. The CDR3 contains 14 residues. Germline CDR1 and CDR2: ENHRY and SYGVKD. CDR3 DNA sequence: TGTGCCATCAGTGACAGGGCATCCTACAATGAGCAGTTCTTC. Its translation: CAISDRASYNEQFF.

The sample holds many counts of this clonotype. The chain employs TRBV6-1 and TRBJ1-4; D ambiguous. The CDR3 spans 13 residues. Trimming stripped 6 bases from V and 11 bases from J, with 16 bases between. Germline CDR1 MNHNS, CDR2 SASEGT. CDR3 loop: CASRPSDGDKLFF. CDR3 coding DNA: TGTGCCAGCAGACCCTCCGACGGAGATAAACTGTTTTTT.

This clonotype has more than one count but fewer than ten. The rearrangement links TRBV12-5 to TRBJ1-2; tentatively, D is TRBD1 (5 bases). Looked up from germline, CDR1 is LGHNT and CDR2 is FRNRAP. Trimming stripped 5 bases from V and 8 bases from J, with 18 bases between. The CDR3 spans 14 residues. Here the CDR3 DNA reads TGTGCTAGTGGTCTCTACCCAGCAGAGGGGGGCTACACCTTC. The encoded protein is CASGLYPAEGGYTF. Using reference TRBV12-5 and TRBJ1-2 for the parts outside the CDR3, the full variable domain is DARVTQTPRHKVTEMGQEVTMRCQPILGHNTVFWYRQTMMQGLELLAYFRNRAPLDDSGMPKDRFSAEMPDATLATLKIQPSEPRDSAVYFCASGLYPAEGGYTFGSGTRLTVV.

In this sample, this clonotype turned up once. A much larger clone lies one base from this, so it may be a read error. The chain combines TRBV6-2 or TRBV6-3 with TRBJ1-1, with a weak D call TRBD1 (6 bases). V was trimmed by 2 bases and J by 6 bases, leaving 13 bases between them. The CDR3 sequence is 14 residues long. Germline CDR1 reads MNHEY; CDR2 reads SVGEGT. In DNA, the CDR3 is TGTGCCAGCAGTTACGACAGGCGTAACGCTGAAGCTTTCTTT. As protein: CASSYDRRNAEAFF.

This clonotype has a count of ten or more. V gene TRBV27 combines with J gene TRBJ2-7; the match to TRBD1 covers 8 bases. Trimming removed 5 bases from V and 1 base from J; junction bases left unmatched: 4. Germline V gene data show CDR1 as MNHEY and CDR2 as SMNVEV (reference sequence). The CDR3 spans 14 residues. Written as DNA, the CDR3 is TGTGCCAGCAGTATTCGGACAGGGTCCTACGAGCAGTACTTC. This encodes CASSIRTGSYEQYF.

The chain links TRBV7-2 to TRBJ2-2; D remains ambiguous. Germline lookup yields CDR1 SGHTA and CDR2 FQGNSA. The CDR3 has 11 amino acids. Between the trimmed V and J ends, which lost 5 bases and 8 bases, there was a span of 6 bases. The CDR3 reads CASSPKGELFF. The CDR3 coding sequence is TGTGCCAGCAGCCCAAAAGGGGAGCTGTTTTTT.

This rearrangement joins TRBV6-2 or TRBV6-3 to TRBJ1-1, with a weak D call TRBD1 (5 bases). Germline lookup yields CDR1 MNHEY and CDR2 SVGEGT. V was cut by 2 bases and J by 11 bases, with 18 bases left in between. The CDR3 runs 14 residues. The CDR3 reads CASSYPGLPRGAFF. The CDR3 DNA sequence: TGTGCCAGCAGTTACCCTGGTTTACCTCGGGGGGCTTTCTTT.

The chain recombines TRBV5-8 with TRBJ2-7, with 9 bases aligning to TRBD1. Per germline, CDR1 SGHTS and CDR2 YDEGEE. The CDR3 has 14 amino acids. V was clipped by 4 bases and J by 5 bases; unmatched bases: 7. The CDR3: CASSEDRGRDEQYF. The CDR3 bases are TGTGCCAGCAGCGAGGACAGGGGCAGGGACGAGCAGTACTTC. The variable domain in full, completed from reference TRBV5-8 and TRBJ2-7, reads EAGVTQSPTHLIKTRGQQATLRCSPISGHTSVYWYQQALGLGLQFLLWYDEGEERNRGNFPPRFSGRQFPNYSSELNVNALELEDSALYLCASSEDRGRDEQYFGPGTRLTVT.

V usage is TRBV6-1 and J usage is TRBJ2-3; 8 bases are a match to TRBD2. Germline V lookup: CDR1 MNHNS, CDR2 SASEGT. V lost 6 bases and J lost 5; bases outside the gene matches: 7. The CDR3 runs 14 residues. DNA of the CDR3: TGTGCCAGCAGATCTAGCGGGCAGGAAGATACGCAGTATTTT. Amino acid sequence: CASRSSGQEDTQYF.

This clonotype occurred many times. This sequence joins TRBV11-2 and TRBJ2-7; 12 nucleotides agree with TRBD1. The CDR3 has 15 residues. J was trimmed by 3 bases and V by 5 bases; bases with no gene match: 5. Germline V lookup: CDR1 SGHAT, CDR2 FQNNGV. Written as DNA, the CDR3 is TGTGCCAGCAGCATGGGACAGGGGGCTTTCTACGAGCAGTACTTC. Translation: CASSMGQGAFYEQYF.

This clonotype was seen ten or more times. The chain couples TRBV14 to TRBJ1-4; D is uncertain. Deletions cut 4 bases from V and 8 bases from J, with 8 bases between. The CDR3 runs to 12 residues. Per germline, CDR1 SGHDN and CDR2 FVKESK. CDR3 DNA sequence: TGTGCCAGCAGCCGGTTCGGAGAAAAACTGTTTTTT. This translates into CASSRFGEKLFF.

V usage is TRBV7-9 and J usage is TRBJ2-7; D remains unclear. Germline loops: CDR1 SEHNR, CDR2 FQNEAQ (reference sequence). There are 12 residues in the CDR3. With 6 bases removed from V and 0 bases from J, the gap between germline ends came to 6 bases. The CDR3 loop is CASSKSSYEQYF. In DNA, the CDR3 is TGTGCCAGCAGTAAAAGCTCCTACGAGCAGTACTTC. Together with reference TRBV7-9 and TRBJ2-7, the CDR3 gives the full variable domain: DTGVSQNPRHKITKRGQNVTFRCDPISEHNRLYWYRQTLGQGPEFLTYFQNEAQLEKSRLLSDRFSAERPKGSFSTLEIQRTEQGDSAMYLCASSKSSYEQYFGPGTRLTVT.

The chain links TRBV19 to TRBJ1-5, with D possibly matching TRBD1 (5 bases). The CDR3 contains 11 residues. The germline gives CDR1 LNHDA, CDR2 SQIVND (reference sequence). The germline V and J ends were trimmed by 6 bases and 6 bases, with 6 bases remaining between them. CDR3 DNA: TGTGCCAGTAGGGGGGTTCAGCCCCAGCATTTT. Protein: CASRGVQPQHF.

The chain links TRBV15 to TRBJ1-2; 9 bases match TRBD1. This CDR3 is built from 16 residues. J lost 6 bases, V lost 5 bases, and 13 bases had no gene match. Germline V gene sequence: CDR1 LNHNV, CDR2 YYDKDF (reference sequence). The CDR3 protein is CATSGTPGQGSHGYTF. CDR3 sequence (DNA): TGTGCCACCAGCGGGACGCCGGGACAGGGATCCCATGGCTACACCTTC. Full variable domain (remainder filled in from reference TRBV15 and TRBJ1-2): DAMVIQNPRYQVTQFGKPVTLSCSQTLNHNVMYWYQQKSSQAPKLLFHYYDKDFNNEADTPDNFQSRRPNTSFCFLDIRSPGLGDTAMYLCATSGTPGQGSHGYTFGSGTRLTVV.

As concerns this clonotype: This may be a read error, as it is one base from a much larger clone. The J gene is TRBJ2-7, the V gene TRBV11-3; possible D gene TRBD1, 5 bases. This CDR3 comprises 14 residues. Germline CDR1 reads SGHNT; CDR2 reads YENEEA. DNA of the CDR3: TGTGCCGGCAGCCAACAACAGGACTCCTACGAGCAGTACTTC. Translation: CAGSQQQDSYEQYF.

The V gene is TRBV28, the J gene TRBJ2-1, with D perhaps matching TRBD1 or TRBD2 (5 bases each). Trimming removed 1 base at V and 2 bases at J, with 24 bases between. The germline V gene has CDR1 MDHEN and CDR2 SYDVKM. This CDR3 spans 20 amino acids. CDR3 region: CASSLFPSRGVIGAYNEQFF. The CDR3 DNA reads as TGTGCCAGCAGTTTATTCCCCTCCAGAGGGGTAATAGGGGCCTACAATGAGCAGTTCTTC.

This clonotype was counted ten times or more. The CDR3 DNA reads TGTGCCAGCAGCTTAGGCGTCACCCTAGACCACGAGCAGTACTTC. Its protein is CASSLGVTLDHEQYF. The chain has TRBV11-3 and TRBJ2-7; D is unclear. This CDR3 has 15 residues. V shed 1 base and J shed 5 bases, with 15 bases lying between them. The germline gives CDR1 SGHNT, CDR2 YENEEA.

This clonotype has more than one count but fewer than ten. The chain links TRBV5-6 to TRBJ2-7; tentative D call: TRBD1 (5 bases). The CDR3 extends over 13 amino acids. Trimming pared 3 bases from V and 3 bases from J, leaving 10 bases between. Germline-derived CDR1 and CDR2 are SGHDT and YYEEEE. CDR3 sequence reads: CASSSEQVYEQYF. CDR3 DNA: TGTGCCAGCAGCTCCGAACAGGTCTACGAGCAGTACTTC.

The chain carries TRBV12-3 or TRBV12-4 and TRBJ1-1; D gene uncertain. V lost 1 base and J lost 4, with 16 bases in between. The CDR3 spans 16 residues. The CDR3 DNA sequence: TGTGCCAGCAGTTTAGTAGGTTCCGGTGTTAGCACTGAAGCTTTCTTT. It specifies CASSLVGSGVSTEAFF.

This clonotype appeared many times. J is TRBJ1-4 and V is TRBV11-2; D is uncertain. This CDR3 region has 13 residues. The germline gives CDR1 SGHAT, CDR2 FQNNGV. Trimming removed 0 bases at V and 8 bases at J, with 7 bases between. The CDR3 region is CASSLELREKLFF. In DNA form, the CDR3 reads TGTGCCAGCAGCTTAGAGTTAAGGGAAAAACTGTTTTTT.

This clonotype has just a few counts. The chain couples TRBV6-2 or TRBV6-3 to TRBJ1-2; 7 bases align to TRBD1. The CDR3 sequence is 16 residues long. CDR1 and CDR2 (germline): MNHEY, SVGEGT. Trimming took 2 bases from V and 0 from J; bases not matched to a gene: 6. The CDR3 DNA reads TGTGCCAGCAGTTACGGCAGGGGGACCTCTAACTATGGCTACACCTTC. Its translation is CASSYGRGTSNYGYTF.

This clonotype was observed many times. V is TRBV5-1 and J is TRBJ1-2; a possible D gene is TRBD1 (5 bases). V lost 0 bases to trimming and J lost 2 bases, with 8 bases between them. This CDR3 contains 14 residues. The germline V gene has CDR1 SGHRS and CDR2 YFSETQ. Here the CDR3 DNA reads TGCGCCAGCAGCTTGGGACAGATAAACTATGGCTACACCTTC. This translates into CASSLGQINYGYTF.